This TCR beta chain was found in a study of cytomegalovirus exposure and HLA in healthy donors. Overall study: In an early release, HLA-typed donors contributed tens of millions of unique TCR sequences.

Primers: 60 Vbeta forward and 13 Jbeta reverse. Using immunoSEQ multiplex PCR, the repertoire was profiled, and TCRdb retains in-frame clones only, with some absent. The table includes 130,000 or so clones, approximately 80% detected once. Concerning this clone: Its antigen remains unidentified.

V lost 6 bases, J lost 7 bases, and 5 bases stayed unmatched. CDR3 size: 13 residues. The germline gives CDR1 MNHEY, CDR2 SVGAGI. Findings and limits, study-wide: In the analysis, some V segments, TRBV6-2 and TRBV6-3 included, were excluded as indistinguishable. Follow-up analysis later connected one missense variant in DCLRE1C with trimming of TCR beta V- and J-genes.

Sequencing was done on a sample of PBMCs. The rearrangement links TRBV6-5 to TRBJ1-4, with 7 bases identical to TRBD1. The sequence derives from a woman under 30 in good health and CMV-seropositive. The CDR3, as DNA: TGTGCCAGCAGCCCCGGGACAGCTGAAAAACTGTTTTTT. Protein: CASSPGTAEKLFF.